The text below deals with one T cell receptor (beta chain). Which antigen it targets is not known. Base qualities are not at hand, and no much larger clone is one base apart. The data originate from a study of shared clonotypes between healthy human individuals (dated by TCRdb to 2019 to 2021). Context from the whole study: Two women and a few men aged 18 to 49 years were included in the cohort. For each donor, CD4 naive and CD4 memory were each run on three plates, CD8 naive on two plates, and CD8 memory on one plate. The study deeply sequenced blood TCR repertoires of about 5 healthy adults to estimate repertoire size and the extent of clonotype sharing between individuals. To increase sequencing depth and limit assay-specific biases, TCR repertoire library preparation and sequencing were carried out by different laboratories using diverse techniques. Between about 0.85 and 9.5 billion PBMCs per donor were obtained by leukapheresis. Findings and caveats that apply to the study as a whole: Naive subsets generally had larger estimated clonotype richness than memory subsets. Sampling was limited to blood, and TCR repertoires in tissue likely differ from TCR repertoires in blood. Pairwise subsampling led to the expectation that sequencing depth would affect the degree of clonotype sharing among donors. Rarefaction of sorted-subset datasets indicated incomplete sequencing despite the large sequencing depth. Because the study included a small number of donors, the genetic and exposure-history diversity represented was limited. Compared with non-shared clonotypes, the clonotypes found in all four sorted-subset donors had higher generation probabilities. Sharing across several donors was observed for 4.5% to 6.5% of naive CD4, less than 4% of naive CD8, 2% to 2.5% of memory CD4, and around 0.4% of memory CD8 clonotypes.

CD8 naive samples consisted of CD45RO-negative cells that were positively selected for CCR7, yielding a CD45RA+CCR7+ population without TemRA cells. Healthy HIV-negative adults with no recently reported acute infections or vaccinations were included as donors. Every donor was a Caucasian adult residing in Nashville, Tennessee, USA. After blood collection by leukapheresis, PBMCs were isolated using Ficoll-Histopaque density gradient centrifugation and then cryopreserved in the vapor phase of liquid nitrogen. Analytical flow cytometry was used to check the purity and quantity of every magnetically sorted T cell population. From each sorted fraction, genomic DNA was isolated and quantified by UV absorbance on a Nanodrop 2000c. The V and J ends are trimmed by 0 bases and 0 bases, leaving 14 bases between them. The germline V gene gives CDR1 as MGHRA and CDR2 as YSYEKL. Counted from cysteine to phenylalanine, this CDR3 has 17 amino acids. Of the read, only the CDR3 DNA is kept; its 51 bases are in frame from base 1.

Using the deep immunoSEQ assay, TCR CDR3 regions were amplified from genomic DNA by multiplex PCR. Extracted genomic DNA from each cell subset was spread evenly across all wells of several immunoSEQ 96-well plates, with each plate serving as a replicate. For sorted subsets, approximately 0.2 ug of genomic DNA, equivalent to some 30,000 T cell genomes, went into each replicate PCR. The purified libraries were quantified using a Qubit 3.0 fluorometer, sized with a Bioanalyzer 2100, and then quantified again using the KAPA Library Quantification kit. A separate single-read 150-cycle Illumina NextSeq 550 flow cell was used to sequence each immunoSEQ 96-well plate. In the authors' own workflow: The immunoSEQ output contained only junctional sequences without quality scores, so filtering could not match that applied to full-length reads. Sequences were annotated with PyIR, a Python wrapper for IgBLAST v1.9, and V/J genes and CDR3 were assigned using IMGT germline references. Reads were removed for weak V/J assignments (E-value above 1e-6), missing CDR3, stop codons, out-of-frame junctions, or ambiguous translated residues. A V3J clonotype was defined by an identical inferred V gene, J gene, and CDR3 amino acid sequence. The percentage overlap between two repertoires was calculated by dividing the number of shared unique clonotypes by the size of the smaller repertoire. RTK rarefaction, the Chao1 estimator, and Recon v2.1 estimates of unobserved clonotypes were used to assess repertoire richness. For all TCRbeta clonotypes obtained by the gDNA method from a few donors, generation probabilities were computed with OLGA. TCRdb holds this immuneACCESS table with in-frame rearrangements only. Some clones are missing; in checked studies, unresolved V genes explain under half, and the rest has no known cause. That table furnishes V, J and clone size, whereas the DNA furnished D and trimming. The table for this sample lists 1.5 million to 2.5 million clones; about 95% of them were counted only once. Of the sample, 1.2% falls within the top ten clones.

The V and J genes are TRBV4-1 and TRBJ1-1, with a tentative D gene TRBD1 over 6 matching bases. The clonotype was recovered from a young man in good health. Sequenced sample: naive CD8+ T cells sorted from blood. The cell subset or site label corresponds to: CD45RA+CCR7+. This receptor carries the CDR3 CASSQDMDSWMNTEAFF. At the DNA level, the sequence is TGCGCCAGCAGCCAAGATATGGACAGTTGGATGAACACTGAAGCTTTCTTT.